This record looks at one T cell receptor (beta chain) sequence and its context. The specificity of this receptor is unknown. Base qualities are not provided; no much larger clone lies one nucleotide away. The sample comes from a study of blood T cell repertoires in COVID-19 (dated by TCRdb to about 2020). Study-level background: Samples from collaborators originated in the United States, Italy and Spain and spanned both the acute and convalescent phases of COVID-19. The material from the prospective study consisted of cDNA or gDNA derived from T cells, B-cell-depleted T cells, or PBMCs. Where available, HLA class I and class II types were taken from metadata supplied by the sample provider and were not determined by assay-based typing. Samples came from the ongoing ImmuneRACE study (first 160 participants) plus 1,254 subjects from 6 global collaborators. Subjects who had been exposed to COVID-19, were actively infected with it, or had recovered from it provided the deeply sampled blood TCRbeta repertoires that made up the dataset. Sample metadata almost always included a de-identified subject ID, COVID-19 status, age in years and sex. The repertoires were released in a freely available public database meant as a resource for research on the immune response to SARS-CoV-2.

Beyond this particular receptor, the publication reports: The quantity of clinical and demographic metadata differed by source and by participant and was supplied without curation.

Each collaborating institution followed its own protocols to collect whole blood in K2EDTA tubes. For TCRbeta analysis, collaborator samples were shipped as frozen whole blood, as isolated PBMCs, or as DNA extracted from either sample type. TCRbeta CDR3 regions were amplified from genomic DNA using the immunoSEQ Assay, a bias-controlled multiplex PCR. The study's own analysis went as follows. The number of nucleated cells in each sample was estimated from the amplification of reference gene primers within the assay. Sequence reads were collapsed and filtered to measure the absolute abundance of every unique TCRbeta CDR3 rearrangement. For each sample, productive Simpson clonality was calculated by taking the square root of Simpson's diversity index across productive rearrangements. Drawn from immuneACCESS, this table holds only the in-frame rearrangements with V and J called that TCRdb kept. Clones are partly lost; checked studies trace under half to an unresolved V gene and leave the rest unexplained. V, J and clone size are those of that table, while D and trimming were read from the DNA. Recorded for this sample are around 60,000 clones; approximately 86% of them occurred a single time. The ten biggest clones cover 5% to 5.5% of the sample.

According to the germline V gene (reference sequence), CDR1 reads LNHDA and CDR2 reads SQIVND. V was cut back by 8 bases and J by 0 bases, leaving a gap of 8 bases between them. Measured from the cysteine to the phenylalanine, the CDR3 is 13 residues long. Of the read, only the CDR3 DNA is kept; its 39 bases are in frame from base 1. The chain links TRBV19 with TRBJ1-5; a confident D gene designation cannot be given. The sequenced material came from peripheral blood. This sequence originates from a man between 65 and 85 years old with acute or convalescent COVID-19. The sequence in DNA is TGTGCCAGTGGACGGGATAGCAATCAGCCCCAGCATTTT. It translates to CASGRDSNQPQHF.